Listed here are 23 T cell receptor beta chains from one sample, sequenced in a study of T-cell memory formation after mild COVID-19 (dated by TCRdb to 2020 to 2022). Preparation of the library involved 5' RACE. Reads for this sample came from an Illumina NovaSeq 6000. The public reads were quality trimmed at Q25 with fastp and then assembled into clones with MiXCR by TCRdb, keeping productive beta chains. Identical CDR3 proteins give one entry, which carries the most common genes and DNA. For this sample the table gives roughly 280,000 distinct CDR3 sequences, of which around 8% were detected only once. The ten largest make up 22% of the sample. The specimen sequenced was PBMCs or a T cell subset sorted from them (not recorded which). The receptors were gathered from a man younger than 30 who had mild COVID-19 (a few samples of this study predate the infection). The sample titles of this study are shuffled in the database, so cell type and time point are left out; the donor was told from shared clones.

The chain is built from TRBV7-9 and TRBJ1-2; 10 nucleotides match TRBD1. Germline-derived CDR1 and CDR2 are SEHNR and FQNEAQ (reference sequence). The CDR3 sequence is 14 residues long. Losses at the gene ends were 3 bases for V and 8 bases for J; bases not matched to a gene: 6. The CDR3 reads CASSFPGQGRGYTF. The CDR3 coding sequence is TGTGCCAGCAGCTTCCCGGGACAGGGGAGAGGCTACACCTTC.

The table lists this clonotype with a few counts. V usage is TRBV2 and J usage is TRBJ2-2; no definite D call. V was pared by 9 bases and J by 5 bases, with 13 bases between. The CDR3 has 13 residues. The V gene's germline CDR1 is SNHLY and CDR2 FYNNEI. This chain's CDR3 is CASMAGPTGELFF. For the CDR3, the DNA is TGTGCCAGTATGGCCGGGCCTACCGGGGAGCTGTTTTTT.

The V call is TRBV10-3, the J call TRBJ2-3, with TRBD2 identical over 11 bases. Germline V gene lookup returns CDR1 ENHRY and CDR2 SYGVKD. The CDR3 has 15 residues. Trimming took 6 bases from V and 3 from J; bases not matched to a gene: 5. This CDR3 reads CAIRLAGDLTDTQYF. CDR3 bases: TGTGCCATCAGACTAGCGGGGGACCTAACAGATACGCAGTATTTT.

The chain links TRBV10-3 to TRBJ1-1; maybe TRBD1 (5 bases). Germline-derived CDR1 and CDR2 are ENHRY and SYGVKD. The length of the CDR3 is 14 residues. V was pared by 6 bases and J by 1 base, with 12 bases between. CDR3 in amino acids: CAIREIRENTEAFF. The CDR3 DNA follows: TGTGCCATCAGAGAAATCAGGGAGAACACTGAAGCTTTCTTT.

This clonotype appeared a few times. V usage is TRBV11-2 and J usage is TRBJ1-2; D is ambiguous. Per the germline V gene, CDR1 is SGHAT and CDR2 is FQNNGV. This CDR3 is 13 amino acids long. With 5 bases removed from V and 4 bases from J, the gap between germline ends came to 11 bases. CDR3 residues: CASSPGLTYGYTF. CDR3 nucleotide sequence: TGTGCCAGCAGCCCGGGTTTGACCTATGGCTACACCTTC.

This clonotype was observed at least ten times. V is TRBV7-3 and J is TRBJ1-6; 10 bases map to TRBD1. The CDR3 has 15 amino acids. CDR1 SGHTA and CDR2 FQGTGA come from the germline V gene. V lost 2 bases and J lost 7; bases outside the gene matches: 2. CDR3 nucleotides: TGTGCCAGCAGCTTATCGGGACAGGGGAATTCACCCCTCCACTTT. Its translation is CASSLSGQGNSPLHF.

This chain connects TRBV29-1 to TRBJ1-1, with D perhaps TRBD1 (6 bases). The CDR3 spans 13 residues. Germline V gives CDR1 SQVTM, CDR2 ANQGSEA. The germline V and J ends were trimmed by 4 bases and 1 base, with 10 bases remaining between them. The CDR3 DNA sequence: TGCAGCGTTGCCCGGACAGAGAACACTGAAGCTTTCTTT. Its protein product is CSVARTENTEAFF.

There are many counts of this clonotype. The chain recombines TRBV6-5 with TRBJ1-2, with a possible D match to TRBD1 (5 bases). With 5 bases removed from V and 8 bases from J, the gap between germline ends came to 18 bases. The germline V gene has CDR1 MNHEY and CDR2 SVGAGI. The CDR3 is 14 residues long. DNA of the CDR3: TGTGCCAGCAGTCAACCCCCCGGGGAGGGGGGCTACACCTTC. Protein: CASSQPPGEGGYTF.

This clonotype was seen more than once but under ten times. CDR3 coding DNA: TGTGCCAGCAGGACAGGAGGAATCGGCTACACCTTC. Translation gives CASRTGGIGYTF. V is TRBV27 and J is TRBJ1-2; the D gene is possibly TRBD1 (6 bases). Per germline, CDR1 MNHEY and CDR2 SMNVEV (reference sequence). The CDR3 contains 12 residues. V lost 6 bases to trimming and J lost 8 bases, with 13 bases between them.

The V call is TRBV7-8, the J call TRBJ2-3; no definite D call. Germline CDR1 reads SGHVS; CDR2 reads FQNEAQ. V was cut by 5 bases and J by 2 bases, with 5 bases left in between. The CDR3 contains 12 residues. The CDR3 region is CASSQTTDTQYF. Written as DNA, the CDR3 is TGTGCCAGCAGCCAGACCACAGATACGCAGTATTTT.

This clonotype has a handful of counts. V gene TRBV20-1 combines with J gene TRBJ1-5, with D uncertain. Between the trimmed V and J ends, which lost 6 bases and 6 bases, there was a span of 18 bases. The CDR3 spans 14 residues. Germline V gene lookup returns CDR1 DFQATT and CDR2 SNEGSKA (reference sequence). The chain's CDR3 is CSAPLAGRSQPQHF. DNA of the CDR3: TGCAGTGCCCCCTTAGCGGGGAGAAGTCAGCCCCAGCATTTT.

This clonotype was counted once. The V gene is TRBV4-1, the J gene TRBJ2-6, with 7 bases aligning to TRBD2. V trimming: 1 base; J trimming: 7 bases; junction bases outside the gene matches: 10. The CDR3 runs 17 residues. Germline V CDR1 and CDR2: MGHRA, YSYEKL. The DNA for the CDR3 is TGCGCCAGCAGCCAAGGGGAGGGACGGACTCGTGCCAACGTCCTGACTTTC. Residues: CASSQGEGRTRANVLTF.

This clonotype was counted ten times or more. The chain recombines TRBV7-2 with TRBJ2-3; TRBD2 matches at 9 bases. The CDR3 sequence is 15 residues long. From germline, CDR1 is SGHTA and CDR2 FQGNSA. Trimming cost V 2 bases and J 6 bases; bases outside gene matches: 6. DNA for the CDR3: TGTGCCAGCAGCTTATCCGCGGGGGGGCGGGATACGCAGTATTTT. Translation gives CASSLSAGGRDTQYF.

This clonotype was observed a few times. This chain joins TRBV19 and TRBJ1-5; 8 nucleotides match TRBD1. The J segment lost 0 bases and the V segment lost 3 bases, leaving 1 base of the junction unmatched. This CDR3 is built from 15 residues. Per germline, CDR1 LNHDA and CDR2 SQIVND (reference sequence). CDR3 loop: CASSIDRGSNQPQHF. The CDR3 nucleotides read TGTGCCAGTAGTATCGACAGGGGTAGCAATCAGCCCCAGCATTTT.

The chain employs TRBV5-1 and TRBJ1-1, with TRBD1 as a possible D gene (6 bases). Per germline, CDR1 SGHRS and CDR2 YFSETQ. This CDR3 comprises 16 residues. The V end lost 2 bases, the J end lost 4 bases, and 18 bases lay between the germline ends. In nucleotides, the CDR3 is TGCGCCAGCAGCTTCCGGGGGCTCCTTGAGGGCACTGAAGCTTTCTTT. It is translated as CASSFRGLLEGTEAFF.

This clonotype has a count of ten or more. DNA for the CDR3: TGTGCCAGCAGCTCCCAGGTTGGCTACGAGCAGTACTTC. It encodes CASSSQVGYEQYF. This chain links TRBV6-2 or TRBV6-3 with TRBJ2-7; D not resolved. Per germline, CDR1 MNHEY and CDR2 SVGEGT. The CDR3 consists of 13 residues. V lost 6 bases and J lost 3, with 12 bases in between.

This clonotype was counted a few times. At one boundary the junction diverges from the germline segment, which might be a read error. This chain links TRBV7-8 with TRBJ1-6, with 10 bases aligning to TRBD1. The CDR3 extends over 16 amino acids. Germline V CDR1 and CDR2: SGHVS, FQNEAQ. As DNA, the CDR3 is TGTGCCAGCACCTTACCCCGGGACAGGGGAGGTTCACCCCTCCACTTT. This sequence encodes CASTLPRDRGGSPLHF.

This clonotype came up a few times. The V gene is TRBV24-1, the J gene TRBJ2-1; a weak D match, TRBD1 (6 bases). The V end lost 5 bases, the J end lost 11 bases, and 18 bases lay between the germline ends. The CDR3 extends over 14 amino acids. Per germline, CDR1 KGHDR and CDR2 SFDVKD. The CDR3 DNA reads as TGTGCCACCAGTGCCGGACAGACTCGGGGACAGCAGTTCTTC. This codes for CATSAGQTRGQQFF.

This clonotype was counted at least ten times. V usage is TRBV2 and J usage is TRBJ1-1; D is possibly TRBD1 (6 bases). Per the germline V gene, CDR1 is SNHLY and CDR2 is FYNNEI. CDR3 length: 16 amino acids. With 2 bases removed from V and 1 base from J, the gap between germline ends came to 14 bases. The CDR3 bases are TGTGCCAGCAGTGAAAGGGGGGGGGAAAAGAACACTGAAGCTTTCTTT. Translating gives CASSERGGEKNTEAFF.

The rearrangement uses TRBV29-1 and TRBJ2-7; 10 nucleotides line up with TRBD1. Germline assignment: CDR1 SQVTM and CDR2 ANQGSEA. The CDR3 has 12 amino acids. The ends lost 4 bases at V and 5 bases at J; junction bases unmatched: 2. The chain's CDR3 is CSVGTGGNEQYF. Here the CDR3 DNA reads TGCAGCGTTGGGACAGGGGGAAACGAGCAGTACTTC.

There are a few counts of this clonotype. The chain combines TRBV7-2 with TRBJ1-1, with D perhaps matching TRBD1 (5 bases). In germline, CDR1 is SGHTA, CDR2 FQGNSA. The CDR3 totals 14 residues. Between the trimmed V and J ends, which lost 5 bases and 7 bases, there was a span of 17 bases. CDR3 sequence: CASSPGPAGGEAFF. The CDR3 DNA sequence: TGTGCCAGCAGCCCAGGGCCTGCAGGAGGTGAAGCTTTCTTT.

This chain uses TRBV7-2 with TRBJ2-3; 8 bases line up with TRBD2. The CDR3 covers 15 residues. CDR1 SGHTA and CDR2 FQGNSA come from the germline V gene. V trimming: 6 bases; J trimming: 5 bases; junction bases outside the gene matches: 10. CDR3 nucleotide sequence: TGTGCCAGCAGGCCCCCGGCGGGGGGCAAAGATACGCAGTATTTT. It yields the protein CASRPPAGGKDTQYF.

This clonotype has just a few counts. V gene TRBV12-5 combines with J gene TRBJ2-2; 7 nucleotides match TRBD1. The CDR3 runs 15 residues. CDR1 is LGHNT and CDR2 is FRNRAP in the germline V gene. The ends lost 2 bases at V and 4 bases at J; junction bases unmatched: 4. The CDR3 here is CASGLRDRATGELFF. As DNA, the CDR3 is TGTGCTAGTGGTTTGCGCGACAGGGCCACCGGGGAGCTGTTTTTT.